A single T cell receptor beta chain is shown here with its context. The antigen it recognizes is unknown. No base qualities exist here, and no much larger clone lies one base off it. The data belong to a study of T cell responses to AZD1222 COVID-19 vaccine (dated by TCRdb to the early 2020s). With regard to the full study: AZD1222 recipients given second doses at about 4 weeks or at about 12 weeks were pooled, since spike-specific TCR depth and breadth were not found to differ between the two schedules. A total of 230 to 250 trial participants underwent TCR sequencing, of whom about 210 had received two doses of AZD1222 and about 25 had received two doses of the MenACWY control vaccine. Trial participants were enrolled into age subgroups of 18-55, 56-69 and 70-plus years, which contained around 150, 29 and 61 TCR-sequenced participants, respectively. General conclusions and limits of the study: No day 14 peak-response samples were available, so repertoires were characterized only after the peak T cell response. The whole spike protein was spanned by vaccine-associated CD4 TCRs, and dominant responses were seen in regions 160-218 and 743-854. Reportedly, almost half of the unique spike-specific TCRs recognized epitopes lying outside the regions that are mutated in the B.1.351 and B.1.1.7 variants. Conclusions about previously exposed vaccinees are limited because only six or seven AZD1222 recipients were SARS-CoV-2 seropositive at baseline. Spike-specific TCR breadth and depth rose significantly after two AZD1222 doses compared with day 0 and with MenACWY recipients. In the small 56-69-year group, the increase in depth fell short of significance, most likely because of low power. Participants were mostly white British and included more females than males, and it was suggested by the authors that clonal diversity may have been underestimated.

The CDR3 regions of human TCRbeta chains were subjected to immunosequencing. Regarding the original processing steps: TCRs in the repertoires were matched against a reference library of SARS-CoV-2-specific TCRs that had been generated with the MIRA antigen-specificity platform. Breadth was defined as the fraction of unique TCRs that were SARS-CoV-2-associated. Depth was defined as the fraction of total T cells that were SARS-CoV-2-associated. Using the MIRA data, each spike-specific TCR was mapped to the spike region that the TCR reacts to and placed in a CD4 or CD8 class. Log10-transformed breadth and depth values were compared by one-way ANOVA with Sidak's multiple comparisons tests. In TCRdb, the immuneACCESS table is reduced to in-frame sequences with V and J assigned. These tables do not hold every clone; where another copy was compared, an unresolved V gene accounts for under half, and the others remain unexplained. The DNA was the basis for D and trimming; V, J and clone size are from that table. Here the sample has 140,000 to 150,000 clones; 80% to 90% occur a single time. The top ten hold roughly 1.7% of the sample.

The CDR3 contains 13 residues, cysteine and phenylalanine counted. Only the CDR3 DNA is retained, 39 bases long and in frame from the first base. From a lookup of the germline V gene, CDR1 and CDR2 are SGHVS and FQNEAQ. V lost 5 bases and J lost 9 bases; the stretch between them is 11 bases long. This sample's time point label indicates: baseline before first vaccination. Vaccinee samples came from UK trials COV001 and COV002, including a single-blind randomized controlled phase 2/3 trial of AZD1222 (ChAdOx1 nCoV-19) in healthy adults. Trial participant PBMC samples were collected at day 0 and day 28 after the second dose for TCRbeta chain sequencing.

The origin of this receptor is an adult in good health. Sequencing was performed on peripheral blood, taken on day 0 of AZD1222 vaccination. The V and J genes are TRBV7-8 and TRBJ1-6; no confident D gene assignment can be made. CDR3 region: CASSRGPGSPLHF. The DNA is as follows: TGTGCCAGCAGCCGCGGTCCGGGTTCACCCCTCCACTTT. The CDR3 plus the reference TRBV7-8 and TRBJ1-6 genes for the other parts give the full variable domain: GAGVSQSPRYKVAKRGQDVALRCDPISGHVSLFWYQQALGQGPEFLTYFQNEAQLDKSGLPSDRFFAERPEGSVSTLKIQRTQQEDSAVYLCASSRGPGSPLHFGNGTRLTVT.